This T cell receptor beta chain was sequenced in a study of blood T cell repertoires in COVID-19 (dated by TCRdb to 2018 to 2021). About the study as a whole: Collaborator samples came from the United States, Italy and Spain and covered acute and convalescent phases of COVID-19. The material from the prospective study consisted of cDNA or gDNA derived from T cells, B-cell-depleted T cells, or PBMCs. Deeply sampled blood TCRbeta repertoires from subjects exposed to, actively infected with, or recovered from COVID-19 were included in the dataset. The repertoires were released in a freely available public database meant as a resource for research on the immune response to SARS-CoV-2. The samples were drawn from the first 160 participants of the ongoing ImmuneRACE study and from 1,254 subjects provided by 6 global collaborators. A de-identified subject ID, COVID-19 status, age in years and sex were almost always included in the sample metadata. HLA class I and class II types, where available, came from metadata supplied by the sample provider rather than from assay-based typing.

The immunoSEQ Assay, a bias-controlled multiplex PCR, was used to amplify TCRbeta CDR3 regions from genomic DNA. On the authors' methods: Nucleated cell counts per sample were estimated from amplification of reference gene primers within the assay. Sequence reads were collapsed and filtered to measure the absolute abundance of every unique TCRbeta CDR3 rearrangement. For each sample, productive Simpson clonality was calculated by taking the square root of Simpson's diversity index across productive rearrangements. In TCRdb, the immuneACCESS table is reduced to in-frame sequences with V and J assigned. These tables do not hold every clone; where another copy was compared, an unresolved V gene accounts for under half, and the others remain unexplained. V, J and clone size are those of that table, while D and trimming were read from the DNA. The sample table contains 200,000 to 300,000 clones; only one count was recorded for 85% to 95% of them. The ten biggest clones cover 0.8% to 0.95% of the sample.

The V end gives up 4 bases and the J end 4 bases, leaving 9 bases in the junction not matched to a gene. From the cysteine up to the phenylalanine, the CDR3 has a length of 17 residues. CDR3 DNA is the only sequence kept; it has 51 bases, read in frame from the first base. Based on the germline V gene (reference sequence), the CDR1 and CDR2 sequences are SEHNR and FQNEAQ. Regarding this clone: Its antigen remains unidentified. The input lacks base qualities; no much larger clone sits a single base away.

One collaborating source in Seattle enrolled patients during active infection and followed them longitudinally through the course of disease. Each collaborating institution followed its own protocols to collect whole blood in K2EDTA tubes. For TCRbeta analysis, collaborators shipped samples in one of three forms: frozen whole blood, isolated PBMCs, or DNA extracted from either of those sample types. The paper's findings and limits, for the study overall: The quantity of clinical and demographic metadata differed by source and by participant and was supplied without curation.

This TCR was recovered from a man aged 25-45 years with COVID-19, enrolled during active disease. Sequenced: peripheral blood. The sequence is built from TRBV7-9 and TRBJ2-3; 12 central nucleotides agree with TRBD2. The bases read TGTGCCAGCAGCTCCTCTACTAGCGGGGGGCTGGCAGATACGCAGTATTTT. This translates into CASSSSTSGGLADTQYF.